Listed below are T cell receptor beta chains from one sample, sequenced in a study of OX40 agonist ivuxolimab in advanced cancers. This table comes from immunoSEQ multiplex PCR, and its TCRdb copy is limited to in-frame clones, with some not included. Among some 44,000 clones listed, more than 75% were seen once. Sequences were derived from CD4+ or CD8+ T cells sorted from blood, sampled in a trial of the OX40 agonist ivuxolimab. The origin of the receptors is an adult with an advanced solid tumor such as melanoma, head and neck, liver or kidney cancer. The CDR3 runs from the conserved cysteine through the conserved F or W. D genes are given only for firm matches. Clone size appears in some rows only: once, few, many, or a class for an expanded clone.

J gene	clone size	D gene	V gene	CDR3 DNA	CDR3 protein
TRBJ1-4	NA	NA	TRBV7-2	TGTGCCAGCAGCCCACGGATAACTAATGAAAAACTGTTTTTT	CASSPRITNEKLFF
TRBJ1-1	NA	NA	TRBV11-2	TGTGCCAGCAGCCCCGGGACGGACTCCCCTGGGGCTGAAGCTTTCTTT	CASSPGTDSPGAEAFF
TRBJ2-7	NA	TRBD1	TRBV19	TGTGCCAGTAGTCCGGGACAGGGGGATTACGAGCAGTACTTC	CASSPGQGDYEQYF
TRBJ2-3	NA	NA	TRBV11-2	TGTGCCAGCAGCTTGGCGGGTTTTTATGGTACAGATACGCAGTATTTT	CASSLAGFYGTDTQYF
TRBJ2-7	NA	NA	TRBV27	TGTGCCAGCAGTTCCACCCGCCCCGGGAGCAAGGACGAGCAGTACTTC	CASSSTRPGSKDEQYF
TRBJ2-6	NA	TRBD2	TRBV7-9	TGTGCCAGCAGCTTAGCACTAGCGGGGGGACCTGGGGCCAACGTCCTGACTTTC	CASSLALAGGPGANVLTF
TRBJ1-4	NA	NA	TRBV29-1	TGCAGCGTTGAACGGACGGGAGAAAAACTGTTTTTT	CSVERTGEKLFF
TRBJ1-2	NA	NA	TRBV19	TGTGCCAGTAGTATGATAGGCACTTCGCCCTATGGCTACACCTTC	CASSMIGTSPYGYTF
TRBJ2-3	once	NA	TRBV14	TGTGCCAGCAGCCAGGGGGCCGGAGATACGCAGTATTTT	CASSQGAGDTQYF
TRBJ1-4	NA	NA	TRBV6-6	TGTGCCAGCAGGCCGGGGGTTAATGAAAAACTGTTTTTT	CASRPGVNEKLFF
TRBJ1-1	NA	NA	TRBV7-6	TGTGCCAGCAGCTCCGATGGGGTGAACACTGAAGCTTTCTTT	CASSSDGVNTEAFF
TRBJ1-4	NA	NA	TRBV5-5	TGTGCCAGCAGCTTGGATAATGAAAAACTGTTTTTT	CASSLDNEKLFF
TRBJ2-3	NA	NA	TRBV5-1	TGCGCCAGCAGCTCCGGACCGACAGGAGATACGCAGTATTTT	CASSSGPTGDTQYF
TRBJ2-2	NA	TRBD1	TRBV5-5	TGTGCCAGCAGCTCCCATGGGGGACAGGGGTCCGGGGAGCTGTTTTTT	CASSSHGGQGSGELFF
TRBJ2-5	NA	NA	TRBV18	TGTGCCAGCTCACCAAACGGGAGCCCAGAGACCCAGTACTTC	CASSPNGSPETQYF
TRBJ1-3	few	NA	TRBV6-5	TGTGCCAGCAGTTACGGCAGTGCGAGGTCTGGAAACACCATATATTTT	CASSYGSARSGNTIYF
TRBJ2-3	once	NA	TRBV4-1	TGCGCCAGCAGCCAGTACCTAAATGATCAAAGCACAGATACGCAGTATTTT	CASSQYLNDQSTDTQYF
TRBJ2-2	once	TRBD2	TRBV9	TGTGCCAGCACTAGCGGGAACACCGGGGAGCTGTTTTTT	CASTSGNTGELFF
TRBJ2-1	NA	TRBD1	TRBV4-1	TGCGCCAGCAGCCAGCCCGGGACAGGGTCCTACAATGAGCAGTTCTTC	CASSQPGTGSYNEQFF
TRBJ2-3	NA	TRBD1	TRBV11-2	TGTGCCAGCAGGCCGACAGGGGGAACAGATACGCAGTATTTT	CASRPTGGTDTQYF
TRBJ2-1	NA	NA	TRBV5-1	TGCGCCAGCAGCTCAACAGGGAGCTCCTACAATGAGCAGTTCTTC	CASSSTGSSYNEQFF
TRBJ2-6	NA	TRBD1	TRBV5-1	TGCGCCAGCAGCTTGGGGACAGGGGGCTCTCTTTCTGGGGCCAACGTCCTGACTTTC	CASSLGTGGSLSGANVLTF
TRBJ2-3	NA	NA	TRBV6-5	TGTGCCAGCAGTTACTGGGACTCGGCTGCCACAGATACGCAGTATTTT	CASSYWDSAATDTQYF
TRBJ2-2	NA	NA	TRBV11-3	TGTGCCAGCAGCCCAGGTGGATACTGGGTTACCGGGGAGCTGTTTTTT	CASSPGGYWVTGELFF
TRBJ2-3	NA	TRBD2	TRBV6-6	TGTGCCAGCAGTACCCCGGGACTAGCTTCAGATACGCAGTATTTT	CASSTPGLASDTQYF
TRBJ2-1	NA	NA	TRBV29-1	TGCAGCGCGCCTACTAGGGACGTTTACAATGAGCAGTTCTTC	CSAPTRDVYNEQFF
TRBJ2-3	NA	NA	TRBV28	TGTGCCAGCAAAAGCACAGATACGCAGTATTTT	CASKSTDTQYF
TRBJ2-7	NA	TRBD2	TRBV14	TGTGCCAGCAGCCCCGGCGGCTCGAGATGGACTAGCGGGCCCTACGAGCAGTACTTC	CASSPGGSRWTSGPYEQYF
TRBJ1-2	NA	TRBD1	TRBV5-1	TGCGCCAGCAGCTTGGCGGGGCAGGGGGGAAGCGGCTACACCTTC	CASSLAGQGGSGYTF
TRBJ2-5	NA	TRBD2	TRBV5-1	TGCGCCAGCAGTCGGGAGGGTGAAAACGGAGAGACCCAGTACTTC	CASSREGENGETQYF
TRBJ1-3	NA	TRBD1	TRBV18	TGTGCCAGCTCACCGGGACAGCCGGAGCACACCATATATTTT	CASSPGQPEHTIYF
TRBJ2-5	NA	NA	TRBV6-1	TGTGCCAGCACCCAAAATTTCCTCGGGGAGACCCAGTACTTC	CASTQNFLGETQYF
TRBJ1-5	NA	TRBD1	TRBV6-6	TGTGCCAGCAGTAACCAGGGGGCGAGTCAGCCCCAGCATTTT	CASSNQGASQPQHF
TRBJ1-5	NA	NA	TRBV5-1	TGCGCCAGCAGCCCGGACGGATCGAATCAGCCCCAGCATTTT	CASSPDGSNQPQHF
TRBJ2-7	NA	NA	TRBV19	TGTGCCAGTAGTATTGGGGCAGACCCCTACGAGCAGTACTTC	CASSIGADPYEQYF